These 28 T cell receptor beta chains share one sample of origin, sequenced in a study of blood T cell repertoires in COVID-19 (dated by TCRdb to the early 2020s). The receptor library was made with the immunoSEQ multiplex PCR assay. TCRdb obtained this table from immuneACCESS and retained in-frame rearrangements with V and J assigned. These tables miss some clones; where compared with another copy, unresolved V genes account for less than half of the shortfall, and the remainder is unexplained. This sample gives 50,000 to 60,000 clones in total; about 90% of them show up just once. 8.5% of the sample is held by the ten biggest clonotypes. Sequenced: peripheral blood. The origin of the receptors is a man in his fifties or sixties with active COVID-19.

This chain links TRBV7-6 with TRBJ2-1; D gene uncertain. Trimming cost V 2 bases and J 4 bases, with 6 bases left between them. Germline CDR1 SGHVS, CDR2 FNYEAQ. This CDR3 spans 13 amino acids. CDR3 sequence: CASSLSRYNEQFF. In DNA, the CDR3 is TGTGCCAGCAGCTTATCTAGATACAATGAGCAGTTCTTC.

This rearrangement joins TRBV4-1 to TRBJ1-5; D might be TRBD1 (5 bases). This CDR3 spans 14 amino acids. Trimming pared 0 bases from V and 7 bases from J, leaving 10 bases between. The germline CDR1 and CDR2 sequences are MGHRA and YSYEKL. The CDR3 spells CASSQDRGYQPQHF. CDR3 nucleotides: TGCGCCAGCAGCCAAGATAGGGGCTACCAGCCCCAGCATTTT.

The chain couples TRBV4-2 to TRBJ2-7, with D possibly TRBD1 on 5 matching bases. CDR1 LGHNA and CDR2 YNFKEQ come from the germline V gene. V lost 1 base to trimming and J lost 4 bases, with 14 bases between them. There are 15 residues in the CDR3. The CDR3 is CASSQVVGRDYEQYF. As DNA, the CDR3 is TGTGCCAGCAGCCAAGTAGTCGGCAGGGATTACGAGCAGTACTTC.

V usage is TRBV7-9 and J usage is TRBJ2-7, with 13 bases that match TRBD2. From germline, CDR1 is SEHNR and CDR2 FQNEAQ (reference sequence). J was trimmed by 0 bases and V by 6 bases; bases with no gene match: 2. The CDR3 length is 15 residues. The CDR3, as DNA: TGTGCCAGCAGACGGACTAGCGGGGGCTCCTACGAGCAGTACTTC. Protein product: CASRRTSGGSYEQYF.

CDR3 sequence reads: CASSEGKGARNTEAFF. CDR3 in DNA: TGTGCCAGCAGTGAAGGGAAGGGGGCAAGAAACACTGAAGCTTTCTTT. J is TRBJ1-1 and V is TRBV6-1; TRBD1 matches 7 bases. This CDR3 comprises 16 residues. Germline CDR1 is MNHNS and CDR2 is SASEGT. J lost 2 bases, V lost 1 base, and 7 bases had no gene match.

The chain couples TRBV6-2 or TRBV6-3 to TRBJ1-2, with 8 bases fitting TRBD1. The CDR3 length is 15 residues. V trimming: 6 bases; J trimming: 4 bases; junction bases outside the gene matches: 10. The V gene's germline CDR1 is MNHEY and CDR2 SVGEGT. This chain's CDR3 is CASSPQGAVIYGYTF. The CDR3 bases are TGTGCCAGCAGCCCCCAGGGGGCGGTTATCTATGGCTACACCTTC.

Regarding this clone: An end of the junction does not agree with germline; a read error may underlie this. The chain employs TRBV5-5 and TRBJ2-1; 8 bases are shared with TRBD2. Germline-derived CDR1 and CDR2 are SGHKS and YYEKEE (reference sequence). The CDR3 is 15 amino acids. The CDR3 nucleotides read TGTGCCAGCAGCTCGGGACTAGACTCTTACACTGAGCAGTTCTTC. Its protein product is CASSSGLDSYTEQFF. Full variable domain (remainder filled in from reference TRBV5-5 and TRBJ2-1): DAGVTQSPTHLIKTRGQQVTLRCSPISGHKSVSWYQQVLGQGPQFIFQYYEKEERGRGNFPDRFSARQFPNYSSELNVNALLLGDSALYLCASSSGLDSYTEQFFGPGTRLTVL.

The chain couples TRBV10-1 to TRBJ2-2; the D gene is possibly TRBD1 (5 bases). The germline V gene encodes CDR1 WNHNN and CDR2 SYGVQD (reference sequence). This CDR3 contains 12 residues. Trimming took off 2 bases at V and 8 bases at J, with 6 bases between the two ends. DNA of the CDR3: TGCGCCAGCAGTGAGACAGGAGGGGAGCTGTTTTTT. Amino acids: CASSETGGELFF.

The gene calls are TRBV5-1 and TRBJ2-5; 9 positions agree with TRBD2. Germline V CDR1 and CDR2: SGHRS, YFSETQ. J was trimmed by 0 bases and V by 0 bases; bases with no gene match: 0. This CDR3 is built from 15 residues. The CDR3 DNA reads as TGCGCCAGCAGCTTGGCTAGCGGGAACCAAGAGACCCAGTACTTC. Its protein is CASSLASGNQETQYF.

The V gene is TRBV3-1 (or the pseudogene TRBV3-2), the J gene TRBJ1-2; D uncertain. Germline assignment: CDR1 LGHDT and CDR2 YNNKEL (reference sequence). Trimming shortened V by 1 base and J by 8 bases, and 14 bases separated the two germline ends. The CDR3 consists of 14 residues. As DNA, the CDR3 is TGTGCCAGCAGCCAAGGGCAGTCTCCGGGGGGCTACACCTTC. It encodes CASSQGQSPGGYTF.

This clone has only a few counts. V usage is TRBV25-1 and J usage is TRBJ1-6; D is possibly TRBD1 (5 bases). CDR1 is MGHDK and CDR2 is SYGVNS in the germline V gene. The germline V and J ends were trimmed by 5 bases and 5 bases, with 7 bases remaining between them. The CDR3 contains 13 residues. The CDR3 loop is CASSLGDNSPLHF. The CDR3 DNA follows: TGTGCCAGCAGTTTAGGGGATAATTCACCCCTCCACTTT.

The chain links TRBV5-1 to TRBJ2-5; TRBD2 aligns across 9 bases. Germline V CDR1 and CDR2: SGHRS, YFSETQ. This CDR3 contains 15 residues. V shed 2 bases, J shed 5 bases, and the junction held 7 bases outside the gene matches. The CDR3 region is CASSFWREGPETQYF. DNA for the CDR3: TGCGCCAGCAGCTTCTGGCGGGAGGGCCCCGAGACCCAGTACTTC.

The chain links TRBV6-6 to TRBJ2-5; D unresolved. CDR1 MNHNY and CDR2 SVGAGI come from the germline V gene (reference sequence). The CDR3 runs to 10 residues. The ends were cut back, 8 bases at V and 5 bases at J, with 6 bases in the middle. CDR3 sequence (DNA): TGTGCCAGCGTCGCGGAGACCCAGTACTTC. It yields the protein CASVAETQYF.

The CDR3 coding sequence is TGTGCCAGCAGTCCCCCGGGACTAGCATACGAGCAGTACTTC. This encodes CASSPPGLAYEQYF. The chain employs TRBV27 and TRBJ2-7, with 9 positions matching TRBD2. The ends lost 5 bases at V and 4 bases at J; junction bases unmatched: 6. Per germline, CDR1 MNHEY and CDR2 SMNVEV (reference sequence). The CDR3 runs to 14 residues.

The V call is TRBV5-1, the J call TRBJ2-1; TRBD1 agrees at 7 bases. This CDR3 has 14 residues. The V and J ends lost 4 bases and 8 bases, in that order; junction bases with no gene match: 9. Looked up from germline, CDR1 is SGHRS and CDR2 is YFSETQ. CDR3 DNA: TGCGCCAGCAGCGCTACAGGGGATTGGGATGAGCAGTTCTTC. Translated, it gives CASSATGDWDEQFF.

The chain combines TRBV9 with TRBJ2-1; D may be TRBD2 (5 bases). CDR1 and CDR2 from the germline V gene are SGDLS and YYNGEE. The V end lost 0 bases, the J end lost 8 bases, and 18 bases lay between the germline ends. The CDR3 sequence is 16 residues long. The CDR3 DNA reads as TGTGCCAGCAGCGTAGTACCAGGAGGTCTTGTTGATGAGCAGTTCTTC. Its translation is CASSVVPGGLVDEQFF.

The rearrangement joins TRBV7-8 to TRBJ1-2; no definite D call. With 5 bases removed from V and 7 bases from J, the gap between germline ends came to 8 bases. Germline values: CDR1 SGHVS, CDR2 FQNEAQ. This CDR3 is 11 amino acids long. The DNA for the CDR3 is TGTGCCAGCAGCCCCGGGAGTGGCTACACCTTC. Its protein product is CASSPGSGYTF.

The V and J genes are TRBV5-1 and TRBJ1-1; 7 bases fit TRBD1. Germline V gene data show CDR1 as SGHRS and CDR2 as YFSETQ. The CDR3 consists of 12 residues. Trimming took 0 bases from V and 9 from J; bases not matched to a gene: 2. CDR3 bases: TGCGCCAGCAGCTTGGGAGGGGGCAAAGCTTTCTTT. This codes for CASSLGGGKAFF.

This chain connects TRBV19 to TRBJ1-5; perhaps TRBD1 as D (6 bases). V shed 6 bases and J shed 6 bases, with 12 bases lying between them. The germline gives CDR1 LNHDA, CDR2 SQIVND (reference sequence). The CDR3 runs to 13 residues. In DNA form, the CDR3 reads TGTGCCAGTAGAGGGGGGGGAGTTCAGCCCCAGCATTTT. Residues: CASRGGGVQPQHF.

CDR3 nucleotide sequence: TGCAGTGCTAGTGGGCGGACAGGGACGCAAGAGACCCAGTACTTC. Protein product: CSASGRTGTQETQYF. The J gene is TRBJ2-5, the V gene TRBV20-1; TRBD1 aligns across 8 bases. This CDR3 is 15 amino acids long. V lost 3 bases to trimming and J lost 2 bases; unmatched junction nucleotides: 8. Per germline, CDR1 DFQATT and CDR2 SNEGSKA (reference sequence).

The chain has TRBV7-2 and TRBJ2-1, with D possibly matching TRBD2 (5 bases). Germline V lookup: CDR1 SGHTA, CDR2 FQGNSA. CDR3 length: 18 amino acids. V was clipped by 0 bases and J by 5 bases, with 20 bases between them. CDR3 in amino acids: CASSLAAVTVPPHNEQFF. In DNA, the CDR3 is TGTGCCAGCAGCTTAGCAGCGGTAACAGTCCCCCCCCACAATGAGCAGTTCTTC. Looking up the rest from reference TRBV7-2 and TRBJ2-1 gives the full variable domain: GAGVSQSPSNKVTEKGKDVELRCDPISGHTALYWYRQSLGQGLEFLIYFQGNSAPDKSGLPSDRFSAERTGGSVSTLTIQRTQQEDSAVYLCASSLAAVTVPPHNEQFFGPGTRLTVL.

DNA of the CDR3: TGTGCCAGTAGTATAGCCCTCGGACAATCTGAAGCTTTCTTT. Protein sequence: CASSIALGQSEAFF. This chain uses TRBV19 with TRBJ1-1, with a possible D match to TRBD1 (5 bases). Deletions cut 1 base from V and 6 bases from J, with 12 bases between. This CDR3 has 14 residues. The germline gives CDR1 LNHDA, CDR2 SQIVND (reference sequence).

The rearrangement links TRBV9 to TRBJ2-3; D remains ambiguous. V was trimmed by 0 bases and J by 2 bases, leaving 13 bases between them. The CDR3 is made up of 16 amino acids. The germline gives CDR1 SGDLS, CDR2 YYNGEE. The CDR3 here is CASSVGLLKSTDTQYF. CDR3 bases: TGTGCCAGCAGCGTAGGACTCTTAAAATCCACAGATACGCAGTATTTT.

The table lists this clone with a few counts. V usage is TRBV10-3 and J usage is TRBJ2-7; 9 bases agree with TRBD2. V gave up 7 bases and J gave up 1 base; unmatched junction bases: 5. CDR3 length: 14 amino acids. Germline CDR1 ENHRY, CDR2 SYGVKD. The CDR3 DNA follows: TGTGCCATCAATCGAGCGGGAGGATCCTACGAGCAGTACTTC. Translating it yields CAINRAGGSYEQYF.

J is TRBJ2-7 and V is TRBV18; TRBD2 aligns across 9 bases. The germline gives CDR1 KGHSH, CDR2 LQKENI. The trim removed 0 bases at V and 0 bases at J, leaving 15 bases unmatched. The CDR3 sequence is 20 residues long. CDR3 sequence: CASSPPGRPGLADASYEQYF. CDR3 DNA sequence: TGTGCCAGCTCACCACCAGGCAGGCCGGGACTAGCTGACGCCTCCTACGAGCAGTACTTC.

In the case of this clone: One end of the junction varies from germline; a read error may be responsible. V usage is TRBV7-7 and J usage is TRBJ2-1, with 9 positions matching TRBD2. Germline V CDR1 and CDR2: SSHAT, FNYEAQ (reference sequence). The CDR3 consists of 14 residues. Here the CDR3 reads CASSSLAGIDEQFF. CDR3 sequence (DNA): TGTGCTAGCAGCTCCCTAGCGGGAATCGATGAGCAGTTCTTC.

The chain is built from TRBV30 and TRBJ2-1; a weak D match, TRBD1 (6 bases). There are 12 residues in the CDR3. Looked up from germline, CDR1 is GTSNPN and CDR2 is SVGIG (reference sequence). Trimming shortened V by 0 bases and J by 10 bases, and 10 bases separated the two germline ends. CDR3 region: CAWSVMGAEQFF. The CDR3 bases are TGTGCCTGGAGTGTAATGGGGGCCGAGCAGTTCTTC.

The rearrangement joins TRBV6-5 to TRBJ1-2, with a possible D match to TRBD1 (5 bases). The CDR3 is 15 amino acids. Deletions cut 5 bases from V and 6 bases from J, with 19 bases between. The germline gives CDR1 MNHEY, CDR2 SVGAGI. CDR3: CASSRRTSDSNGYTF. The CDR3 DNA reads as TGTGCCAGCAGTAGAAGGACATCGGATTCAAATGGCTACACCTTC.